These 11 T cell receptor beta chains were sequenced from one sample in a study of blood T cell repertoires in COVID-19. The table came from immunoSEQ multiplex PCR; TCRdb's copy has only in-frame clones and leaves some out. The table has approximately 190,000 clones, about 80% seen once. Source material: peripheral blood. Receptor source: a man aged 55-75 years with acute or convalescent COVID-19.

The table lists this clone with a count of one. The chain has TRBV14 and TRBJ2-7; 8 positions agree with TRBD1. Germline CDR1 SGHDN, CDR2 FVKESK. The J segment lost 5 bases and the V segment lost 2 bases, leaving 8 bases of the junction unmatched. The length of the CDR3 is 15 residues. The CDR3 sequence: CASSQFKDRVHEQYF. CDR3 nucleotides: TGTGCCAGCAGCCAATTCAAGGACAGGGTTCACGAGCAGTACTTC.

V gene TRBV12-3 or TRBV12-4 combines with J gene TRBJ2-1, with D uncertain. Trimming left V 5 bases short and J 0 bases short, with 5 bases between. The CDR3 runs to 13 residues. The CDR3, as DNA: TGTGCCAGCAGTCCCCACTCCTACAATGAGCAGTTCTTC. Translated, it gives CASSPHSYNEQFF.

This chain uses TRBV4-1 with TRBJ1-5; 7 nucleotides match TRBD1. Germline CDR1 MGHRA, CDR2 YSYEKL. There are 14 residues in the CDR3. After removal of 4 bases from V and 4 bases from J, the junction contained 4 bases not matched to a gene. CDR3 residues: CASSPYRGNQPQHF. CDR3 DNA sequence: TGCGCCAGCAGCCCTTACAGGGGAAATCAGCCCCAGCATTTT.

This chain uses TRBV15 with TRBJ2-5, with 10 bases fitting TRBD2. Germline CDR1 LNHNV, CDR2 YYDKDF (reference sequence). The CDR3 is 15 residues long. V lost 3 bases to trimming and J lost 4 bases; unmatched junction nucleotides: 5. Here the CDR3 DNA reads TGTGCCACCAGCAGTTTAGCGGGAGGAGGAGAGACCCAGTACTTC. Amino acid sequence: CATSSLAGGGETQYF.

This clone showed up just once. This chain links TRBV18 with TRBJ1-2; 7 positions agree with TRBD1. Germline V gene sequence: CDR1 KGHSH, CDR2 LQKENI. J was trimmed by 13 bases and V by 3 bases; bases with no gene match: 8. The CDR3 is 12 amino acids. The CDR3 DNA follows: TGTGCCAGCTCACCGGGGACAGATTCAGGCACCTTC. Residues: CASSPGTDSGTF.

The chain couples TRBV18 to TRBJ2-5; 11 bases match TRBD2. This CDR3 spans 14 amino acids. V shed 3 bases, J shed 5 bases, and the junction held 2 bases outside the gene matches. Germline CDR1 reads KGHSH; CDR2 reads LQKENI. The DNA of the CDR3 is TGTGCCAGCTCACCTCGGACTAGCGGGGAGACCCAGTACTTC. This encodes CASSPRTSGETQYF.

This clone came up once. The chain uses TRBV4-1 and TRBJ1-1; D unclear. Trimming took off 4 bases at V and 2 bases at J, with 8 bases between the two ends. Germline V gene data show CDR1 as MGHRA and CDR2 as YSYEKL. This CDR3 is built from 13 residues. The CDR3 here is CASSRGFNTEAFF. The CDR3 coding sequence is TGCGCCAGCAGCCGCGGGTTCAACACTGAAGCTTTCTTT.

With regard to this clone: In the same sample, other DNA sequences code for this CDR3. The chain is built from TRBV12-3 or TRBV12-4 and TRBJ2-7; D ambiguous. This CDR3 is 11 amino acids long. Trimming pared 4 bases from V and 2 bases from J, leaving 3 bases between. CDR3: CASSSAYEQYF. CDR3 coding DNA: TGTGCCAGCAGTTCTGCCTACGAGCAGTACTTC.

This clone was counted only a few times. This sequence joins TRBV20-1 and TRBJ2-6; D is uncertain. Per germline, CDR1 DFQATT and CDR2 SNEGSKA (reference sequence). The CDR3 runs 15 residues. Trimming pared 3 bases from V and 2 bases from J, leaving 11 bases between. The CDR3 sequence: CSASIDDTGANVLTF. The CDR3 DNA follows: TGCAGTGCTAGTATCGACGACACTGGGGCCAACGTCCTGACTTTC.

V gene TRBV4-3 combines with J gene TRBJ1-5; D unresolved. Germline V CDR1 and CDR2: LGHNA, YSLEER. The CDR3 consists of 13 residues. Between the trimmed V and J ends, which lost 0 bases and 7 bases, there was a span of 7 bases. CDR3 coding DNA: TGCGCCAGCAGCCAAGATTATGGCCAGCCCCAGCATTTT. Protein product: CASSQDYGQPQHF.

The chain is built from TRBV13 and TRBJ2-2; D gene uncertain. Per germline, CDR1 PRHDT and CDR2 FYEKMQ (reference sequence). The V gene lost 1 base and the J gene lost 8 bases, with 8 bases spanning the gap. The length of the CDR3 is 13 residues. Here the CDR3 reads CASSLEASGELFF. The CDR3, as DNA: TGTGCCAGCAGCTTAGAAGCTTCAGGGGAGCTGTTTTTT.